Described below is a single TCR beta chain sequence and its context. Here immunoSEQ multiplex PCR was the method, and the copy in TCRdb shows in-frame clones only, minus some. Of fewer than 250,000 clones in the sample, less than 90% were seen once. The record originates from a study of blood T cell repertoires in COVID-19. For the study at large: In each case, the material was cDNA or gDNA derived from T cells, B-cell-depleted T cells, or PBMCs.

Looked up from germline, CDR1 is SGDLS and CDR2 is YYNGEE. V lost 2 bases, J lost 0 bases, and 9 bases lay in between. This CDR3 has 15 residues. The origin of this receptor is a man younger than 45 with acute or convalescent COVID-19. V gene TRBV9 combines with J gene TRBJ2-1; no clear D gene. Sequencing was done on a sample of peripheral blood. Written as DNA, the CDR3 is TGTGCCAGCAGCGTGACTCCAAGCTCCTACAATGAGCAGTTCTTC. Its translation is CASSVTPSSYNEQFF. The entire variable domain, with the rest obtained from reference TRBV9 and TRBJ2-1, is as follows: DSGVTQTPKHLITATGQRVTLRCSPRSGDLSVYWYQQSLDQGLQFLIQYYNGEERAKGNILERFSAQQFPDLHSELNLSSLELGDSALYFCASSVTPSSYNEQFFGPGTRLTVL.